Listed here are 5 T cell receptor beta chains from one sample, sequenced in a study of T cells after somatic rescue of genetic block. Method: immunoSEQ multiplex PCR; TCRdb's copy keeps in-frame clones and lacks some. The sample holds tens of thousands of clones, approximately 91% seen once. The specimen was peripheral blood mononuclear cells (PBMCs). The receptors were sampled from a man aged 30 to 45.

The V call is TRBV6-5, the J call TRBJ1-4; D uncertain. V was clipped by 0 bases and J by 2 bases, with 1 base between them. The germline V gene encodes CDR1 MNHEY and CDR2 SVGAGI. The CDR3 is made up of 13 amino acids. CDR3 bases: TGTGCCAGCAGTTACTCGACTAATGAAAAACTGTTTTTT. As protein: CASSYSTNEKLFF.

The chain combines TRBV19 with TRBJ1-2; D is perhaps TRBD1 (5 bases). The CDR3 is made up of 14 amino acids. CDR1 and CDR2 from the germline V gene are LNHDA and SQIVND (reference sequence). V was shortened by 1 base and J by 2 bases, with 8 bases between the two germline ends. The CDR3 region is CASSIGGGNYGYTF. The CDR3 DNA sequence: TGTGCCAGTAGTATAGGGGGCGGAAACTATGGCTACACCTTC.

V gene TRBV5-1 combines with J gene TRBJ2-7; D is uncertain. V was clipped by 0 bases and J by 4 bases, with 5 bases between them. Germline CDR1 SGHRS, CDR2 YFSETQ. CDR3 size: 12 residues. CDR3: CASSLDGYEQYF. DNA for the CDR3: TGCGCCAGCAGCTTGGACGGGTACGAGCAGTACTTC. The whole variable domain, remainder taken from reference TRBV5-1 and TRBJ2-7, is KAGVTQTPRYLIKTRGQQVTLSCSPISGHRSVSWYQQTPGQGLQFLFEYFSETQRNKGNFPGRFSGRQFSNSRSEMNVSTLELGDSALYLCASSLDGYEQYFGPGTRLTVT.

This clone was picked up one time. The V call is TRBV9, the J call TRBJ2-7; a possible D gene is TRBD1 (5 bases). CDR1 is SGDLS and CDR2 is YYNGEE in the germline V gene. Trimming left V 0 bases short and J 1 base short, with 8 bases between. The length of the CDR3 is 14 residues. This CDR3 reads CASSVVPGSYEQYF. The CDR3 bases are TGTGCCAGCAGCGTAGTACCAGGGTCCTACGAGCAGTACTTC.

This chain's CDR3 is CASSPSRGPAGANVLTF. The CDR3 DNA is TGTGCCAGCTCACCGTCTAGGGGGCCAGCCGGGGCCAACGTCCTGACTTTC. The gene calls are TRBV18 and TRBJ2-6, with TRBD1 identical over 7 bases. Per germline, CDR1 KGHSH and CDR2 LQKENI. The CDR3 is made up of 17 amino acids. The V and J ends lost 3 bases and 4 bases, in that order; junction bases with no gene match: 9.